Each of the 7 T cell receptor beta chains below was sequenced from the same sample in a study of CD8+ T cells in alopecia areata. cDNA serving as the sequencing template came from extracted, reverse transcribed RNA. Assay used: immunoSEQ multiplex PCR; TCRdb lists only in-frame clones, some missing. The sample has around 200,000 clones; roughly 63% are singletons. This specimen was CD4+ T cells sorted from blood, taken at week 0. The receptors were sampled from a human donor with alopecia areata.

The V call is TRBV7-8, the J call TRBJ2-7; TRBD1 might be the D (6 bases). This CDR3 comprises 13 residues. Germline lookup yields CDR1 SGHVS and CDR2 FQNEAQ. Trimming stripped 6 bases from V and 0 bases from J, with 9 bases between. CDR3 region: CASRQGSSYEQYF. CDR3 sequence (DNA): TGTGCCAGCAGACAGGGTAGCTCCTACGAGCAGTACTTC.

Only one count was recorded for this clone. This sequence joins TRBV29-1 and TRBJ1-4; the D is unclear. The CDR3 is made up of 10 amino acids. Germline CDR1 SQVTM, CDR2 ANQGSEA. Trimming took off 6 bases at V and 6 bases at J, with 5 bases between the two ends. CDR3 sequence reads: CSVADEKLFF. CDR3 in DNA: TGCAGCGTCGCGGATGAAAAACTGTTTTTT.

This clone was picked up a small number of times. The V gene is TRBV4-3, the J gene TRBJ1-1; D is unclear. This CDR3 has 12 residues. V lost 0 bases to trimming and J lost 3 bases, with 2 bases between them. CDR1 and CDR2 from the germline V gene are LGHNA and YSLEER. In DNA form, the CDR3 reads TGCGCCAGCAGCCAAGAAGACACTGAAGCTTTCTTT. Encoded protein: CASSQEDTEAFF.

V is TRBV2 and J is TRBJ2-7, with TRBD2 identical over 10 bases. CDR1 and CDR2 (germline): SNHLY, FYNNEI. The CDR3 is 14 residues long. Trimming took 7 bases from V and 1 from J; bases not matched to a gene: 4. DNA of the CDR3: TGTGCCAGCAAAAGCGGGGGGGCTTCCTACGAGCAGTACTTC. Its protein product is CASKSGGASYEQYF.

This CDR3 reads CAWGQLAGYTDTQYF. CDR3 nucleotide sequence: TGTGCCTGGGGGCAACTAGCGGGGTACACAGATACGCAGTATTTT. This chain connects TRBV30 to TRBJ2-3, with TRBD2 identical over 10 bases. This CDR3 region has 15 residues. Germline values: CDR1 GTSNPN, CDR2 SVGIG (reference sequence). The trim removed 5 bases at V and 2 bases at J, leaving 7 bases unmatched.

This chain uses TRBV1 with TRBJ1-2. TRBV1 is tagged as a pseudogene. The CDR3 runs to 11 residues. The chain's CDR3 is CTSSLGPGNTF. The CDR3 coding sequence is TGCACCAGCAGCCTCGGACCTGGAAACACCTTC.

This clone was counted only a few times. The chain uses TRBV11-1 and TRBJ2-1; 8 positions match TRBD2. The CDR3 is 16 amino acids. Looked up from germline, CDR1 is SGHAT and CDR2 is FQDESV (reference sequence). V dropped 0 bases and J dropped 5; count of bases not matched to a gene: 6. Written as DNA, the CDR3 is TGTGCCAGCAGCTTAGCGCTGGGGCGGGGGGACAATGAGCAGTTCTTC. It specifies CASSLALGRGDNEQFF.